The 22 T cell receptor beta chains below come from one sample, sequenced in a study of T cells in Graves' hyperthyroidism and ophthalmopathy. RNA transcripts provided the source from which TCR beta CDR3 regions were amplified. Researchers ran a first-round RT-PCR on the TCR CDR3 using the HTBI primer set. TCRdb recomputed calls from the multiplex PCR reads with MiXCR, one row per CDR3 protein. The table includes 350,000 to 400,000 distinct CDR3 sequences, 14% to 15% detected once. Sequencing was done on a sample of blood. These TCRs come from a woman in her thirties with Graves' hyperthyroidism.

The V gene is TRBV5-1, the J gene TRBJ2-5; D is undetermined. Germline V gives CDR1 SGHRS, CDR2 YFSETQ. The CDR3 extends over 15 amino acids. V was trimmed by 1 base and J by 5 bases, leaving 15 bases between them. Here the CDR3 DNA reads TGCGCCAGCAGCTTGAACCCGGGCGGTCAGGAGACCCAGTACTTC. Its translation: CASSLNPGGQETQYF.

This clonotype appeared a few times. The chain has TRBV24-1 and TRBJ2-3; no definite D call. Per germline, CDR1 KGHDR and CDR2 SFDVKD. Trimming stripped 5 bases from V and 3 bases from J, with 5 bases between. CDR3 size: 12 residues. The CDR3 DNA reads TGTGCCACCAGTGGCGTGACAGATACGCAGTATTTT. It yields the protein CATSGVTDTQYF.

This clonotype was observed many times. The DNA of the CDR3 is TGTGCCAGCAGCCCGGCCGGCGGGGGAGGGCAAACAGATACGCAGTATTTT. Protein product: CASSPAGGGGQTDTQYF. This chain joins TRBV7-9 and TRBJ2-3; 7 bases line up with TRBD2. Germline V gene data show CDR1 as SEHNR and CDR2 as FQNEAQ (reference sequence). The CDR3 spans 17 residues. J lost 3 bases, V lost 5 bases, and 14 bases had no gene match.

This chain uses TRBV3-1 with TRBJ1-4; 8 bases line up with TRBD1. Germline CDR1 is LGHDT and CDR2 is YNNKEL (reference sequence). Trimming removed 3 bases from V and 7 bases from J; junction bases left unmatched: 7. The CDR3 runs 15 residues. The chain's CDR3 is CASSQTGTGAEKLFF. CDR3 nucleotides: TGTGCCAGCAGCCAGACCGGGACAGGTGCTGAAAAACTGTTTTTT.

Only a few counts were recorded for this clonotype. The rearrangement links TRBV4-1 to TRBJ2-7; D gene unclear. Trimming took 1 base from V and 0 from J, leaving 7 bases between them. Germline V lookup: CDR1 MGHRA, CDR2 YSYEKL. The CDR3 extends over 14 amino acids. The CDR3 here is CASSQVGNSYEQYF. Written as DNA, the CDR3 is TGCGCCAGCAGCCAAGTCGGCAACTCCTACGAGCAGTACTTC.

The V call is TRBV20-1, the J call TRBJ2-1; tentative D call: TRBD2 (7 bases). Germline V gives CDR1 DFQATT, CDR2 SNEGSKA (reference sequence). There are 15 residues in the CDR3. Trimming pared 3 bases from V and 9 bases from J, leaving 21 bases between. CDR3 DNA: TGCAGTGCTAGGGGGGGAGGGGGGAAGGTCGGTGAGCAGTTCTTC. Translation gives CSARGGGGKVGEQFF.

This clonotype was counted ten times or more. The chain has TRBV5-1 and TRBJ2-1; 9 nucleotides match TRBD1. Trimming took 2 bases from V and 0 from J; bases not matched to a gene: 12. This CDR3 is 19 amino acids long. The germline V gene has CDR1 SGHRS and CDR2 YFSETQ. This chain's CDR3 is CASSLGGTGWLNSYNEQFF. The CDR3 DNA is TGCGCCAGCAGCTTAGGTGGGACAGGGTGGCTAAACTCCTACAATGAGCAGTTCTTC. Using reference TRBV5-1 and TRBJ2-1 for the parts outside the CDR3, the full variable domain is KAGVTQTPRYLIKTRGQQVTLSCSPISGHRSVSWYQQTPGQGLQFLFEYFSETQRNKGNFPGRFSGRQFSNSRSEMNVSTLELGDSALYLCASSLGGTGWLNSYNEQFFGPGTRLTVL.

The chain couples TRBV20-1 to TRBJ2-1, with 12 bases lining up with TRBD2. After removal of 6 bases from V and 1 base from J, the junction contained 1 base not matched to a gene. Germline-derived CDR1 and CDR2 are DFQATT and SNEGSKA (reference sequence). The CDR3 is 14 amino acids. In DNA form, the CDR3 reads TGCAGTGCAGGACTAGCGGGGTCCTACAATGAGCAGTTCTTC. Its translation is CSAGLAGSYNEQFF.

Many counts were recorded for this clonotype. The V gene is TRBV18, the J gene TRBJ2-7, with D tentatively TRBD1 (5 bases). CDR1 KGHSH and CDR2 LQKENI come from the germline V gene. CDR3 length: 14 residues. Trimming took 6 bases from V and 3 from J, leaving 15 bases between them. CDR3 nucleotide sequence: TGTGCCAGCTCGCCGACGACAGTCAACTACGAGCAGTACTTC. Its protein product is CASSPTTVNYEQYF.

This clonotype appeared many times. The genes are TRBV12-3 or TRBV12-4 and TRBJ1-1; 8 bases match TRBD1. CDR3 length: 15 residues. Unmatched junction bases numbered 6, after V lost 3 bases and J lost 3 bases. The CDR3 loop reads CASSFNGQGYTEAFF. CDR3 coding DNA: TGTGCCAGCAGTTTTAACGGACAGGGCTACACTGAAGCTTTCTTT.

At least ten counts were recorded for this clonotype. This chain joins TRBV3-1 and TRBJ2-2; 9 nucleotides align to TRBD1. Germline V CDR1 and CDR2: LGHDT, YNNKEL (reference sequence). This CDR3 has 13 amino acids. The ends lost 4 bases at V and 13 bases at J; junction bases unmatched: 7. CDR3 nucleotides: TGTGCCAGCAGCCGCCGGGACAGGGACTCGCTGTTTTTT. Protein: CASSRRDRDSLFF.

This clonotype has ten or more counts. The genes are TRBV5-1 and TRBJ2-7; TRBD2 matches 9 bases. In germline, CDR1 is SGHRS, CDR2 YFSETQ. This CDR3 has 16 amino acids. V was pared by 4 bases and J by 2 bases, with 10 bases of the junction left unmatched. CDR3 in DNA: TGCGCCAGCAGCGGGTATGGCGGGAGGGATCCCTACGAGCAGTACTTC. This codes for CASSGYGGRDPYEQYF. The full variable domain, completed using reference TRBV5-1 and TRBJ2-7, is KAGVTQTPRYLIKTRGQQVTLSCSPISGHRSVSWYQQTPGQGLQFLFEYFSETQRNKGNFPGRFSGRQFSNSRSEMNVSTLELGDSALYLCASSGYGGRDPYEQYFGPGTRLTVT.

This clonotype was seen a single time. The chain has TRBV7-3 and TRBJ2-6; 7 bases are a match to TRBD2. The CDR3 consists of 16 residues. CDR1 and CDR2 (germline): SGHTA, FQGTGA. The trim removed 4 bases at V and 3 bases at J, leaving 6 bases unmatched. This chain's CDR3 is CASSSAGVGGANVLTF. CDR3 coding DNA: TGTGCCAGCAGCTCCGCGGGAGTGGGTGGGGCCAACGTCCTGACTTTC.

This clonotype was observed a few times. The chain employs TRBV18 and TRBJ1-6; D is ambiguous. This CDR3 is built from 16 residues. CDR1 and CDR2 (germline): KGHSH, LQKENI. V lost 3 bases to trimming and J lost 7 bases, with 16 bases between them. CDR3 loop: CASSPRARGSNSPLHF. The CDR3 DNA reads as TGTGCCAGCTCACCCCGAGCGCGCGGGTCCAATTCACCCCTCCACTTT.

This clonotype was picked up many times. The chain is built from TRBV30 and TRBJ1-2, with D hard to call. Per the germline V gene, CDR1 is GTSNPN and CDR2 is SVGIG (reference sequence). Deletions cut 8 bases from V and 0 bases from J, with 10 bases between. The CDR3 length is 12 residues. CDR3 in DNA: TGTGCCGGAACTAGGGCTAACTATGGCTACACCTTC. Protein product: CAGTRANYGYTF.

This clonotype has ten or more counts. V gene TRBV28 combines with J gene TRBJ2-7, with a possible D match to TRBD1 (6 bases). CDR1 and CDR2 from the germline V gene are MDHEN and SYDVKM. The CDR3 is made up of 14 amino acids. Trimming pared 5 bases from V and 2 bases from J, leaving 13 bases between. The CDR3 protein is CASSGRDIAYEQYF. Written as DNA, the CDR3 is TGTGCCAGCAGTGGAAGGGACATTGCCTACGAGCAGTACTTC.

V and J are TRBV19 and TRBJ1-2; D is undetermined. The germline CDR1 and CDR2 sequences are LNHDA and SQIVND (reference sequence). Trimming shortened V by 0 bases and J by 0 bases, and 8 bases separated the two germline ends. The CDR3 has 15 amino acids. This chain's CDR3 is CASSIDGGANYGYTF. The CDR3 coding sequence is TGTGCCAGTAGTATAGATGGCGGAGCTAACTATGGCTACACCTTC.

Concerning this clonotype: A clone one base away is much larger, so this may be a read error. This chain uses TRBV5-1 with TRBJ1-1; D remains ambiguous. This CDR3 spans 14 amino acids. Germline CDR1 is SGHRS and CDR2 is YFSETQ. DNA of the CDR3: TGCGCCAGCAGCTTAGTAGTGATGAAGACTGAAGCTTTCTTT. This sequence encodes CASSLVVMKTEAFF.

This clonotype was counted only a few times. The chain uses TRBV18 and TRBJ1-1; perhaps TRBD1 as D (5 bases). CDR3 length: 15 residues. Germline V gene data show CDR1 as KGHSH and CDR2 as LQKENI. V lost 3 bases and J lost 3, with 14 bases in between. CDR3 sequence reads: CASSPQDSPYTEAFF. CDR3 nucleotides: TGTGCCAGCTCACCGCAAGACAGCCCCTACACTGAAGCTTTCTTT.

At least ten counts were recorded for this clonotype. V usage is TRBV29-1 and J usage is TRBJ1-1; the D is unclear. Germline CDR1 is SQVTM and CDR2 is ANQGSEA. Trimming took 1 base from V and 3 from J, leaving 12 bases between them. The CDR3 length is 14 residues. CDR3 region: CSVEAMSGYTEAFF. Written as DNA, the CDR3 is TGCAGCGTTGAAGCCATGTCAGGCTACACTGAAGCTTTCTTT.

This clonotype was picked up many times. The V gene is TRBV11-2, the J gene TRBJ2-7, with D unresolved. Between the trimmed V and J ends, which lost 2 bases and 7 bases, there was a span of 12 bases. The CDR3 has 13 residues. CDR1 and CDR2 from the germline V gene are SGHAT and FQNNGV. The DNA for the CDR3 is TGTGCCAGCAGCTTATCACCCCTGGGAGAGCAGTACTTC. Translating it yields CASSLSPLGEQYF.

The J gene is TRBJ2-1, the V gene TRBV10-2, with D unclear. V dropped 8 bases and J dropped 5 bases, with 13 bases sitting between them. Germline assignment: CDR1 WSHSY and CDR2 SAAADI. The CDR3 is 13 residues long. CDR3 loop: CASAPPADNEQFF. The CDR3 DNA reads as TGCGCCAGCGCCCCCCCCGCCGACAATGAGCAGTTCTTC.